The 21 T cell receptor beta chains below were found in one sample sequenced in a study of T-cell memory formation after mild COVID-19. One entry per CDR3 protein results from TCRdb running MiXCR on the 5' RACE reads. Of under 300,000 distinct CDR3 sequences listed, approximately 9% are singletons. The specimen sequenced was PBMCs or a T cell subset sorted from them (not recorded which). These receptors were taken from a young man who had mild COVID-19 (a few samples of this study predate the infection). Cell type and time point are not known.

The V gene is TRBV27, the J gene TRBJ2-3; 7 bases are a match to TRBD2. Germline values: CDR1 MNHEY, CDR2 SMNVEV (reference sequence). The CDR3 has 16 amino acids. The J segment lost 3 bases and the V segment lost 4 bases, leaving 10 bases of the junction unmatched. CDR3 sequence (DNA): TGTGCCAGCAGTTACCGCGGGAGATGCGGGACAGATACGCAGTATTTT. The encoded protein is CASSYRGRCGTDTQYF.

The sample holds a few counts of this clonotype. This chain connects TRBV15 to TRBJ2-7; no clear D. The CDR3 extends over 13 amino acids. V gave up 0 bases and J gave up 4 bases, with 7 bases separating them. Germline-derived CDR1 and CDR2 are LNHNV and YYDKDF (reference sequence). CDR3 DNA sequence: TGTGCCACCAGCAGAGACGGCAGTTACGAGCAGTACGTC. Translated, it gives CATSRDGSYEQYV.

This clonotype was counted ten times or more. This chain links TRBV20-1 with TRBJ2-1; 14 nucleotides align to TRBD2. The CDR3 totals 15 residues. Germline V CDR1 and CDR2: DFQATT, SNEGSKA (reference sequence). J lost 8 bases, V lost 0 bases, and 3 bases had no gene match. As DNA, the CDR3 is TGCAGTGCTAGAGAGACTAGCGGGGGGGCTTATGAGCAGTTCTTC. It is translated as CSARETSGGAYEQFF.

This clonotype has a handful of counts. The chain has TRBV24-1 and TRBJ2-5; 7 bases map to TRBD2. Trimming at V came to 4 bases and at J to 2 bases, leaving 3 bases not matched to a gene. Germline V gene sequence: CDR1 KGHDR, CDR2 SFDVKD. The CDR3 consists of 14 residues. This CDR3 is CATSESGDQETQYF. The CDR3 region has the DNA TGTGCCACCAGTGAGAGCGGGGATCAAGAGACCCAGTACTTC.

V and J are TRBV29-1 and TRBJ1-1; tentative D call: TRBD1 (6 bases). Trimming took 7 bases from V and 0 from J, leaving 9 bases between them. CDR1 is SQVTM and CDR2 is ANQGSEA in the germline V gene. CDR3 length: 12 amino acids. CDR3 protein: CSAGQMNTEAFF. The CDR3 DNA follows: TGCAGCGCCGGACAGATGAACACTGAAGCTTTCTTT.

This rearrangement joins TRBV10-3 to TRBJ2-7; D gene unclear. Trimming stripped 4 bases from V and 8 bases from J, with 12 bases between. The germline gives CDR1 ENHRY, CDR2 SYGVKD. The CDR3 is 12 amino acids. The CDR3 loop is CAISGPSKKQYV. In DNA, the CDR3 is TGTGCCATCAGTGGCCCGTCGAAGAAGCAGTACGTC.

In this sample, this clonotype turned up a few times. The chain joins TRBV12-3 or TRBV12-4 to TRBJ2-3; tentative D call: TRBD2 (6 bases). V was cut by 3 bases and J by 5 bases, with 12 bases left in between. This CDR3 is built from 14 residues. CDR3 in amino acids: CASSFQLGGDTQYF. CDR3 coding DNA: TGTGCCAGCAGTTTTCAGCTGGGGGGAGATACGCAGTATTTT.

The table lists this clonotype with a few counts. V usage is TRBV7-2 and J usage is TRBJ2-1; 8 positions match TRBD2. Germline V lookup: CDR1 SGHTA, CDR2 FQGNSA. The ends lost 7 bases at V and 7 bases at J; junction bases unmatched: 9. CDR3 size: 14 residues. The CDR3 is CASNLLAAWNEQFF. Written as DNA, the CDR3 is TGTGCCAGCAACCTACTAGCGGCATGGAATGAGCAGTTCTTC.

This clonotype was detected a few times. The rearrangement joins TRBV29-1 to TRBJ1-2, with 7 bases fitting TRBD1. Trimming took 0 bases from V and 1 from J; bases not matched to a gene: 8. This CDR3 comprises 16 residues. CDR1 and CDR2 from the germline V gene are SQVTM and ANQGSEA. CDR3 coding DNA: TGCAGCGTTGAAGATTGGACAGGACGCTTTAACTATGGCTACACCTTC. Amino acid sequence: CSVEDWTGRFNYGYTF.

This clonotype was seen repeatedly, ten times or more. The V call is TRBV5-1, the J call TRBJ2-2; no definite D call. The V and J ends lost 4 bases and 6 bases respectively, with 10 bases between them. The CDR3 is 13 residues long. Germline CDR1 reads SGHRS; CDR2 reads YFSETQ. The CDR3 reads CASSPSFSGELFF. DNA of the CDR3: TGCGCCAGCAGCCCCAGTTTTTCCGGGGAGCTGTTTTTT. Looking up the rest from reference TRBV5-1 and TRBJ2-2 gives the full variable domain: KAGVTQTPRYLIKTRGQQVTLSCSPISGHRSVSWYQQTPGQGLQFLFEYFSETQRNKGNFPGRFSGRQFSNSRSEMNVSTLELGDSALYLCASSPSFSGELFFGEGSRLTVL.

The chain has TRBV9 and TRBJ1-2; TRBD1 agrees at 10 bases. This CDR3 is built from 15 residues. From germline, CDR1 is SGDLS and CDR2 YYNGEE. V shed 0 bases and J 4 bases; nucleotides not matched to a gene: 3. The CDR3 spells CASSVVGQGTYGYTF. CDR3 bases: TGTGCCAGCAGCGTAGTGGGACAGGGGACCTATGGCTACACCTTC.

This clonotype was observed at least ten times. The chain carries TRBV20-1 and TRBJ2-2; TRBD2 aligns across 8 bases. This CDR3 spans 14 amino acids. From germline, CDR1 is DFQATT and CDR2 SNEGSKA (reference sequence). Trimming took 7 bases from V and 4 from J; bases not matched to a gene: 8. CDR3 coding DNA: TGCAGTGTAACCGGGACTAGGTCCACCGGGGAGCTGTTTTTT. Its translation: CSVTGTRSTGELFF.

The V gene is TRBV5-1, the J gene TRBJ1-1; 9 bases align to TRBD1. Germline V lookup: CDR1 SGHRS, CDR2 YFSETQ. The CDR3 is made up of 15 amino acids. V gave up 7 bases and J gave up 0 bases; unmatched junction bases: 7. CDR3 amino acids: CASGKDRGMNTEAFF. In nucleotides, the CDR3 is TGCGCCAGCGGCAAGGACAGGGGTATGAACACTGAAGCTTTCTTT.

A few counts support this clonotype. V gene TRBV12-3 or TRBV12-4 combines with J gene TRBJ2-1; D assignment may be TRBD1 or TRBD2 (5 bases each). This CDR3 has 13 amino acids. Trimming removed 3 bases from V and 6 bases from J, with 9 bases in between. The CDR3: CASSFRGRNEQFF. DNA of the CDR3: TGTGCCAGCAGTTTTCGGGGCCGCAATGAGCAGTTCTTC.

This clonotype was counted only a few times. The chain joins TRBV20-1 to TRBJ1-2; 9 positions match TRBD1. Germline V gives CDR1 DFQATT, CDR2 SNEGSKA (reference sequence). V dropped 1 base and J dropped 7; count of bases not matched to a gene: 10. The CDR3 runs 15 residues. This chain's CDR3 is CSARVDRGRNGGYTF. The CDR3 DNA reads TGCAGTGCTAGAGTGGACAGGGGAAGGAATGGTGGCTACACCTTC.

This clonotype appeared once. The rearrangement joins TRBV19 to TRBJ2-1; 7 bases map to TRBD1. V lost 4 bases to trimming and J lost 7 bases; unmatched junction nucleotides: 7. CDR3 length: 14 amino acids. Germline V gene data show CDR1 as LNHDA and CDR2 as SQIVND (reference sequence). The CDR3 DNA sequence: TGTGCCAGTAGTAGGGCAGGGGGTTCTAATGAGCAGTTCTTC. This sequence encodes CASSRAGGSNEQFF.

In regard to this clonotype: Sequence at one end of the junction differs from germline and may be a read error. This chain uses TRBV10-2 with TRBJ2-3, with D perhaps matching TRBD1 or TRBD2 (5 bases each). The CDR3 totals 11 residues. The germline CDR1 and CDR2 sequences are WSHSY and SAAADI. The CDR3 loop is CASSDGGTHHF. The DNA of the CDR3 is TGCGCCAGCAGTGATGGGGGTACGCACCATTTT.

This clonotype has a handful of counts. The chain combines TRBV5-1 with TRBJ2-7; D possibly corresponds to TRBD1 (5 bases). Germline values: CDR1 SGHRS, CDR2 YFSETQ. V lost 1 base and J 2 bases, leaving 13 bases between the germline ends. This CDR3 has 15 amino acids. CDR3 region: CASSLMQGPAYEQYF. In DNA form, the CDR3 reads TGCGCCAGCAGCTTGATGCAGGGTCCTGCCTACGAGCAGTACTTC.

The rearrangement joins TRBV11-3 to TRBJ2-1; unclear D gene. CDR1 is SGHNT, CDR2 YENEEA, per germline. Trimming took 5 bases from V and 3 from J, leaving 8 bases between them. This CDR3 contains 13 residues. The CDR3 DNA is TGTGCCAGCAGCAAGGCCGGCTACAATGAGCAGTTCTTC. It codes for CASSKAGYNEQFF. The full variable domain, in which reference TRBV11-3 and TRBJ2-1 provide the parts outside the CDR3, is EAGVVQSPRYKIIEKKQPVAFWCNPISGHNTLYWYLQNLGQGPELLIRYENEEAVDDSQLPKDRFSAERLKGVDSTLKIQPAELGDSAVYLCASSKAGYNEQFFGPGTRLTVL.

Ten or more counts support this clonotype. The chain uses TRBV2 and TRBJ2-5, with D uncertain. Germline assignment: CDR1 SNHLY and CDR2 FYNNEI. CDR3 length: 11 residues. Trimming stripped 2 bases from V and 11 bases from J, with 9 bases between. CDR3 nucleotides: TGTGCCAGCAGTGAATTGGCCTTTCAGTACTTC. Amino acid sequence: CASSELAFQYF.

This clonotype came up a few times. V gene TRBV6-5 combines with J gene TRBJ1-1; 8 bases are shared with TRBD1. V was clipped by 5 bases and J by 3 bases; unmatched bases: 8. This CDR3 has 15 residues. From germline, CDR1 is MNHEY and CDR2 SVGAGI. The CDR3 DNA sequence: TGTGCCAGCAGTAATACTGGACAGGGTCACACTGAAGCTTTCTTT. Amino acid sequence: CASSNTGQGHTEAFF.